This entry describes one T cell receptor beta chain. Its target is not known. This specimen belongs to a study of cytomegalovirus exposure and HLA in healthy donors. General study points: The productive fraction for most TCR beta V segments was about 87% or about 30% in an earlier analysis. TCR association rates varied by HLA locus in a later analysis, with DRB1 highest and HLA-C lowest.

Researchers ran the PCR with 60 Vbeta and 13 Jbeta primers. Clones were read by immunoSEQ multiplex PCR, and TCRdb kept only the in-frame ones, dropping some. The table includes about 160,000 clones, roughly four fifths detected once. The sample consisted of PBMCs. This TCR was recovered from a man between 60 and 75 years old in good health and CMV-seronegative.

In DNA, the CDR3 is TGCGCCAGCAGCCCCGGGACTAGCGCCCGGGGGACCCAGTACTTC. Protein product: CASSPGTSARGTQYF. The chain joins TRBV5-1 to TRBJ2-5, with 10 nucleotides matching TRBD2. V shed 4 bases, J shed 7 bases, and the junction held 10 bases outside the gene matches. This CDR3 has 15 residues. Germline V CDR1 and CDR2: SGHRS, YFSETQ.